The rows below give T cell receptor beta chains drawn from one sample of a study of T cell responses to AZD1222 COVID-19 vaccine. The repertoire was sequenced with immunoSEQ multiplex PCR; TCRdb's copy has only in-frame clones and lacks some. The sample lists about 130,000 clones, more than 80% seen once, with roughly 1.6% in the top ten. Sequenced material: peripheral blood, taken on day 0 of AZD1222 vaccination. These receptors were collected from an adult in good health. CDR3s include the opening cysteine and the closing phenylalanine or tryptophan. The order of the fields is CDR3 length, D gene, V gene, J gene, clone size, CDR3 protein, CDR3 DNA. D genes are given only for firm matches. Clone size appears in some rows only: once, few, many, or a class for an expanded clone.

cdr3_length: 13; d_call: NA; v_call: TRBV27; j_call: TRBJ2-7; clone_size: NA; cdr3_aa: CASSYRNSYEQYF; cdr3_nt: TGTGCCAGCAGTTACAGGAATTCCTACGAGCAGTACTTC
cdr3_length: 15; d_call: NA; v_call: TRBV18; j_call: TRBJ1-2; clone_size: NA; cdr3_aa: CASSPLGEWSYGYTF; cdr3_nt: TGTGCCAGCTCACCACTTGGAGAGTGGTCCTATGGCTACACCTTC
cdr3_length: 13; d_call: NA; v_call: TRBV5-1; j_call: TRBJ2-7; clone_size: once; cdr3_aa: CASSSPGGNEQYF; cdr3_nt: TGCGCCAGCAGCTCCCCTGGTGGAAACGAGCAGTACTTC
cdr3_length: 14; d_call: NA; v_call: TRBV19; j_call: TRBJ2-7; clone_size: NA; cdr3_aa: CASSMKVVSYEQYF; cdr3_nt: TGTGCCAGTAGTATGAAGGTTGTCTCCTACGAGCAGTACTTC
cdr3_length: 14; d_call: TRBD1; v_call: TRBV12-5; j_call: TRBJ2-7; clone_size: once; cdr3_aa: CASGTQIQGAEQYF; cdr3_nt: TGTGCTAGTGGTACACAAATACAGGGGGCCGAGCAGTACTTC
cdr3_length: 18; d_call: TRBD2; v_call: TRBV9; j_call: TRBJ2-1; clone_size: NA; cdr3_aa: CASSVAGTSGRAANEQFF; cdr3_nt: TGTGCCAGCAGCGTAGCGGGGACTAGCGGGAGGGCAGCAAATGAGCAGTTCTTC
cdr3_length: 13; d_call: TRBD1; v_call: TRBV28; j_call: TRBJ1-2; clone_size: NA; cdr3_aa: CASSSRGRDGYTF; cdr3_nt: TGTGCCAGCAGTTCCAGGGGGCGGGATGGCTACACCTTC
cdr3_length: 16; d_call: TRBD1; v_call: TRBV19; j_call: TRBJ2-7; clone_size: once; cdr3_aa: CASSSETGGPPYEQYF; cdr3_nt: TGTGCCAGTAGTAGCGAAACAGGGGGGCCCCCCTACGAGCAGTACTTC
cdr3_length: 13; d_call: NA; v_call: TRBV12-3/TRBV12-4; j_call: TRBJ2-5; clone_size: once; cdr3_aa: CASSLEGGKTQYF; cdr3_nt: TGTGCCAGCAGTTTAGAGGGGGGGAAGACCCAGTACTTC
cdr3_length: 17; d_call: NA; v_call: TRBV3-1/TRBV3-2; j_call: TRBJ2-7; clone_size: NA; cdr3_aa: CASSQRTRAWGPYEQYF; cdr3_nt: TGTGCCAGCAGCCAAAGAACTAGGGCCTGGGGGCCCTACGAGCAGTACTTC
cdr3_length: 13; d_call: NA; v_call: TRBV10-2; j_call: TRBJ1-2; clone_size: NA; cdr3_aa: CASSEQSFYGYTF; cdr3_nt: TGCGCCAGCAGTGAGCAGAGTTTTTATGGCTACACCTTC
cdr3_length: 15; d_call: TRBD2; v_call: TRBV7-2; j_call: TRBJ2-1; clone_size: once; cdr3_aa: CASSRGLAGVNEQFF; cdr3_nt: TGTGCCAGCAGCCGGGGACTAGCGGGAGTGAATGAGCAGTTCTTC
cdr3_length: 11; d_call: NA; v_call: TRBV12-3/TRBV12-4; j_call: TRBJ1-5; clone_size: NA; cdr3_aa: CASSLNQPQHF; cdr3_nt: TGTGCCAGCAGTTTAAATCAGCCCCAGCATTTT
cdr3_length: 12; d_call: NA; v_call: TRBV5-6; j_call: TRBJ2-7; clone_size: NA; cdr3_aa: CASSLYRGEQYF; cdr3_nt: TGTGCCAGCAGCTTGTATAGGGGCGAGCAGTACTTC
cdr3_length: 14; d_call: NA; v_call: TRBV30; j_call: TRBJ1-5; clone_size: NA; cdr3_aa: CAWRARGSNQPQHF; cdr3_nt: TGTGCCTGGAGAGCCCGGGGATCCAATCAGCCCCAGCATTTT
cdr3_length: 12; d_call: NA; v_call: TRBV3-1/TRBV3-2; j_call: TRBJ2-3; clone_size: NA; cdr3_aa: CASSPTSDTQYF; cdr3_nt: TGTGCCAGCAGCCCGACCTCAGATACGCAGTATTTT
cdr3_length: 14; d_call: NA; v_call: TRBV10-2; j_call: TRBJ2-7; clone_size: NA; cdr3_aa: CASSARDTPYEQYF; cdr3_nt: TGCGCCAGCAGTGCTCGGGACACTCCCTACGAGCAGTACTTC
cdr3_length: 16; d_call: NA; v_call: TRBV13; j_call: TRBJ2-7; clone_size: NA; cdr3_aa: CASSLRPEGMGYEQYF; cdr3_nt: TGTGCCAGCAGCTTAAGACCCGAGGGCATGGGCTACGAGCAGTACTTC
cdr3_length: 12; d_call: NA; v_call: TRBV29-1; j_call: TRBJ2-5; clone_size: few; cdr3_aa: CSVVGARETQYF; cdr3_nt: TGCAGCGTTGTAGGGGCCCGGGAGACCCAGTACTTC
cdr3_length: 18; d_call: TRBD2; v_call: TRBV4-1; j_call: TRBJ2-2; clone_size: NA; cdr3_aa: CASSQRGLAGGKTGELFF; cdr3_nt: TGCGCCAGCAGCCAAAGGGGACTAGCGGGAGGGAAAACCGGGGAGCTGTTTTTT
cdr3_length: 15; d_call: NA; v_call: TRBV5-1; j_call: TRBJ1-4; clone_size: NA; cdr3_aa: CASSFLGGSNEKLFF; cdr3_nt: TGCGCCAGCAGCTTTCTGGGGGGAAGCAATGAAAAACTGTTTTTT
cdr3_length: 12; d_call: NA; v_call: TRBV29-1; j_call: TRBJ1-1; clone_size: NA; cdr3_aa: CSVVPGWTEAFF; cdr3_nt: TGCAGCGTTGTCCCGGGGTGGACTGAAGCTTTCTTT